The rows below give T cell receptor beta chains drawn from one sample of a study of T cells after yellow fever vaccination. TCRdb re-called the 5' RACE reads with MiXCR, one entry per CDR3 protein. The sample includes hundreds of thousands of distinct CDR3 sequences, about 10% of them seen just once. Material: CD4+ T cells sorted from PBMCs, obtained 5 days after the yellow fever booster vaccination. The receptors here all came from a young man who received the YFV17D yellow fever vaccine. The CDR3 runs from the conserved cysteine through the conserved F or W. A D gene is named only where the DNA matches it firmly. Not every row has a clone size; where given, it reads once, few, many or a size class.

>TRBV6-5|TRBD1|TRBJ2-6|-
TGTGCCAGCAGTCACGGACAGGGTACTGGGGCCAACGTCCTGACTTTC
CASSHGQGTGANVLTF
>TRBV12-3/TRBV12-4|-|TRBJ2-5|few
TGTGCCAGCAGTTTGGGCAGAACGGGACCTTACTTC
CASSLGRTGPYF
>TRBV12-3/TRBV12-4|-|TRBJ1-5|-
TGTGCCAGCAGCCCCCGGGACGGAGGCCATCAGCCCCAGCATTTT
CASSPRDGGHQPQHF
>TRBV2|-|TRBJ2-7|many
TGTGCCAGCAGTGAACCCGTACAGGCGAGCTCCTACGAGCAGTACTTC
CASSEPVQASSYEQYF
>TRBV24-1|TRBD1|TRBJ1-2|many
TGTGCCACCAGTGAGACCGGGACAGGAAATGGCTACACCTTC
CATSETGTGNGYTF
>TRBV19|TRBD1|TRBJ1-5|few
TGTGCCAGTAGTGCCGACAGGGGATATAGCAATCAGCCCCAGCATTTT
CASSADRGYSNQPQHF
>TRBV6-1|-|TRBJ2-2|-
TGTGCCAGCATTTCCAACACCGGGGAGCTGTTTTTT
CASISNTGELFF
>TRBV19|-|TRBJ2-7|few
TGTGCCAGTAGTCCAAGGAGGGGGGTCTCCTACGAGCAGTACTTC
CASSPRRGVSYEQYF
>TRBV2|TRBD1|TRBJ1-1|-
TGTGCCAGCAGTGAGAAGAGGACAGGGCATGAAGCTTTCTTT
CASSEKRTGHEAFF
>TRBV9|-|TRBJ1-2|few
TGTGCCAGCAGCGTAGAGGCGGGCTATGGCTACACCTTC
CASSVEAGYGYTF
>TRBV6-1|TRBD2|TRBJ2-5|few
TGTGCCAGCAGTGAGGTTAGACCGGGGGGAGAGACCCAGTACTTC
CASSEVRPGGETQYF
>TRBV20-1|TRBD1|TRBJ1-1|-
TGCAGTCCCATGAACTACAGGGGGCGCAGAGCTTTCTTT
CSPMNYRGRRAFF
>TRBV7-9|TRBD2|TRBJ2-1|many
TGTGCCAGCAGCTTAAGACTAGCGGTGGAGAATGAGCAGTTCTTC
CASSLRLAVENEQFF
>TRBV7-8|-|TRBJ2-2|-
TGTGCCAGCAGCTCAACTCCATCCGGGGAGCTGTTTTTT
CASSSTPSGELFF
>TRBV6-5|TRBD2|TRBJ2-3|few
TGTGCCAGCAGTTACCGCGGGGGGCGCACAGATACGCAGTATTTT
CASSYRGGRTDTQYF
>TRBV20-1|-|TRBJ1-1|many
TGCAGTGCTAGGGCCGGGGGGACTGAAGCTTTCTTT
CSARAGGTEAFF
>TRBV10-3|TRBD2|TRBJ2-3|few
TGTGCCGGCCGGCTAGCGGGGTCGGATACGCAGTATTTT
CAGRLAGSDTQYF
>TRBV30|-|TRBJ2-7|few
TGTGCCTGGAGTGTTTGGCAGGGTGGGGACGAGCAGTACTTC
CAWSVWQGGDEQYF
>TRBV9|-|TRBJ1-4|-
TGTGCCAGCAGCGTAGCCCAGGGAAAACTGTTTTTT
CASSVAQGKLFF
>TRBV20-1|-|TRBJ2-5|many
TGCAGTGCTAGAAGTAGCCCCCCAGAGACCCAGTACTTC
CSARSSPPETQYF
>TRBV6-5|-|TRBJ1-4|-
TGTGCCAGCAGCCCCACAGGGTTCGGGGGTGAAAAACTGTTTTTT
CASSPTGFGGEKLFF
>TRBV7-2|-|TRBJ1-3|-
TGTGCCAGCAGCGAACTCAACCAAGGAAACACCATATATTTT
CASSELNQGNTIYF
>TRBV10-2|-|TRBJ2-1|few
TGCGCCAGCATGAGAGTTGGGAATGAGCAGTTCTTC
CASMRVGNEQFF
>TRBV10-3|-|TRBJ2-5|-
TGTGCCACCGGGGGGCTCGTGGGTCCGGCCCAGTACTTC
CATGGLVGPAQYF
>TRBV7-2|-|TRBJ2-5|few
TGTGCCAGCAGCTTAGCTGCAGGGGAAGAGACCCAGTACTTC
CASSLAAGEETQYF
>TRBV18|-|TRBJ1-2|-
TGTGCCAGCTCATCCATGACAGATGGCTACACCTTC
CASSSMTDGYTF
>TRBV10-3|TRBD2|TRBJ2-2|-
TGTGCCATCAGTGTCACTTCGGGGGGGCGTACCGGGGAGCTGTTTTTT
CAISVTSGGRTGELFF
>TRBV20-1|-|TRBJ2-1|few
TGCAGTGCTAGCCTCTACAATGAGCAGTTCTTC
CSASLYNEQFF
>TRBV12-2|-|TRBJ1-1|few
TGTGCAAGTCGCTTAGGCTGGCAGGGTGACACTGAAGCTTTCTTT
CASRLGWQGDTEAFF
>TRBV12-3/TRBV12-4|TRBD1|TRBJ2-5|many
TGTGCCAGCAGATTCGGACAGGGAAGCGGCGAGACCCAGTACTTC
CASRFGQGSGETQYF
>TRBV3-1|-|TRBJ2-7|many
TGTGCCAGCAGCCAAGCCGTCGGGGAGCAGTACTTC
CASSQAVGEQYF
>TRBV9|-|TRBJ2-3|-
TGTGCCAGCAGCGTAGGGAATAGTGTTTACACAGATACGCAGTATTTT
CASSVGNSVYTDTQYF
>TRBV4-2|TRBD2|TRBJ2-1|many
TGTGCCAGCAGCCAAGATGACGGGGGGACGTACAATGAGCAGTTCTTC
CASSQDDGGTYNEQFF
>TRBV19|-|TRBJ1-1|few
TGTGCCAGTAGTCTCCCAGGGATTGGAGCTTTCTTT
CASSLPGIGAFF
>TRBV5-1|TRBD2|TRBJ2-5|many
TGTGCCAGCAGCGCAACCGGGGGGGAGACCCAGTACTTC
CASSATGGETQYF
>TRBV6-5|TRBD1|TRBJ1-5|few
TGTGCCAGCAGCCGTCGCGCAGGGGGCGATCAGCCCCAGCATTTT
CASSRRAGGDQPQHF
>TRBV6-5|TRBD1|TRBJ2-1|-
TGTGCCAGCAGACCTCCCGGGACAGGGACCTTTAATGAGCAGTTCTTC
CASRPPGTGTFNEQFF
>TRBV9|-|TRBJ2-3|many
TGTGCCAGCAGCGGAACCTCCGGGGCTAGCCAGGTAGATACGCAGTATTTT
CASSGTSGASQVDTQYF
>TRBV7-3|-|TRBJ2-3|many
TGTGCCAGCAGCTTAGGCATGAGGGGGGGCACAGATACGCAGTATTTT
CASSLGMRGGTDTQYF
>TRBV6-5|-|TRBJ1-6|-
TGTGCCAGCAGTTACTCGCAGCGGGCCGCGGGTAATTCACCCCTCCACTTT
CASSYSQRAAGNSPLHF
>TRBV4-1|TRBD1|TRBJ1-5|many
TGCGCCAGCAGCCAAGCCAGGGGGCTTCAGCCCCAGCATTTT
CASSQARGLQPQHF
>TRBV29-1|-|TRBJ2-5|many
TGCAGCGTGCGGACCCCCCAAGAGACCCAGTACTTC
CSVRTPQETQYF
>TRBV7-9|TRBD1|TRBJ2-1|-
TGTGCCAGCAGCTTAAGGACAGGGGGCGTGGGTAACAATGAGCAGTTCTTC
CASSLRTGGVGNNEQFF
>TRBV29-1|TRBD2|TRBJ2-3|many
TGCAGCGTGGGACGACCGGGACTAGCAAACACAGATACGCAGTATTTT
CSVGRPGLANTDTQYF
>TRBV20-1|TRBD2|TRBJ2-1|few
TGCAGTGCTAGAGTAGCGGGGGGGCCCTACAATGAGCAGTTCTTC
CSARVAGGPYNEQFF